Below, 29 T cell receptor beta chains from the same sample are listed, as sequenced in a study of CD8 T cells in Susac syndrome. Reverse transcription of roughly 0.45 to 1 ug RNA used random hexamers. TCRdb recomputed calls from the immunoSEQ multiplex PCR reads with MiXCR, one row per CDR3 protein. The sample records tens of thousands of distinct CDR3 sequences, just under 95% being singletons. The source material was CD8+ T cells from PBMCs. The receptors originated from a human donor with Susac syndrome.

In DNA, the CDR3 is TGTGCCACCAGCAGAGACCGGGACTACCTTCCCTACGAGCAGTACTTC. Its protein product is CATSRDRDYLPYEQYF. The V call is TRBV15, the J call TRBJ2-7; 7 nucleotides agree with TRBD2. CDR3 length: 16 residues. Germline V gene sequence: CDR1 LNHNV, CDR2 YYDKDF (reference sequence). Germline trimming cut 0 bases from V and 2 bases from J; bases unmatched to any gene: 7.

The chain combines TRBV3-1 with TRBJ2-5; 9 bases are shared with TRBD1. V lost 5 bases to trimming and J lost 2 bases; unmatched junction nucleotides: 6. The CDR3 runs 15 residues. In germline, CDR1 is LGHDT, CDR2 YNNKEL (reference sequence). The CDR3 protein is CASSGGQGIQETQYF. The DNA of the CDR3 is TGTGCCAGCAGCGGTGGACAGGGGATACAAGAGACCCAGTACTTC.

The chain links TRBV5-8 to TRBJ2-1; 7 bases are shared with TRBD1. The CDR3 runs to 15 residues. Germline values: CDR1 SGHTS, CDR2 YDEGEE. J was trimmed by 1 base and V by 3 bases; bases with no gene match: 4. The CDR3 nucleotides are TGTGCCAGCAGCTCCGGGACAGCATCCTACAATGAGCAGTTCTTC. This encodes CASSSGTASYNEQFF.

The rearrangement uses TRBV9 and TRBJ2-1, with no clear D. Germline CDR1 and CDR2: SGDLS and YYNGEE. Trimming removed 2 bases at V and 5 bases at J, with 11 bases between. The CDR3 totals 14 residues. In DNA form, the CDR3 reads TGTGCCAGCAGCGTCCCGATTGGACACAATGAGCAGTTCTTC. Its protein product is CASSVPIGHNEQFF.

There are a few counts of this clonotype. The chain has TRBV4-1 and TRBJ2-5; the match to TRBD1 covers 7 bases. CDR3 length: 14 amino acids. Trimming at V came to 4 bases and at J to 5 bases, leaving 7 bases not matched to a gene. Germline V CDR1 and CDR2: MGHRA, YSYEKL. The CDR3 region is CASSLERGQETQYF. The CDR3, as DNA: TGCGCCAGCAGCCTCGAAAGGGGGCAGGAGACCCAGTACTTC.

The gene calls are TRBV5-4 and TRBJ2-1, with TRBD2 matching 10 bases. The V and J ends lost 4 bases and 7 bases, in that order; junction bases with no gene match: 8. Germline CDR1 is SGHNT and CDR2 is YYREEE (reference sequence). The CDR3 has 15 amino acids. In DNA, the CDR3 is TGTGCCAGCAGCCTGGTTGGGACTAGCGCTAATGAGCAGTTCTTC. Translation gives CASSLVGTSANEQFF. The entire variable domain, with the rest obtained from reference TRBV5-4 and TRBJ2-1, is as follows: ETGVTQSPTHLIKTRGQQVTLRCSSQSGHNTVSWYQQALGQGPQFIFQYYREEENGRGNFPPRFSGLQFPNYSSELNVNALELDDSALYLCASSLVGTSANEQFFGPGTRLTVL.

The chain links TRBV20-1 to TRBJ2-3; D is unclear. The germline V gene encodes CDR1 DFQATT and CDR2 SNEGSKA (reference sequence). Trimming removed 6 bases at V and 1 base at J, with 8 bases between. The CDR3 runs 12 residues. This CDR3 reads CSARTGTDTQYF. DNA of the CDR3: TGCAGTGCCCGGACGGGCACAGATACGCAGTATTTT.

CDR3 region: CATSRVETASTDTQYF. Written as DNA, the CDR3 is TGTGCCACCAGCAGAGTTGAGACCGCTAGCACAGATACGCAGTATTTT. The chain employs TRBV15 and TRBJ2-3; D is undetermined. Trimming took 1 base from V and 0 from J, leaving 11 bases between them. The CDR3 contains 16 residues. Germline V CDR1 and CDR2: LNHNV, YYDKDF (reference sequence).

The genes are TRBV12-3 or TRBV12-4 and TRBJ1-2; D may be TRBD1 (5 bases). Trimming shortened V by 5 bases and J by 10 bases, and 11 bases separated the two germline ends. This CDR3 contains 11 residues. The CDR3 reads CASSDWGTYTF. DNA of the CDR3: TGTGCCAGCAGTGACTGGGGGACCTACACCTTC.

V is TRBV28 and J is TRBJ2-2; D is undetermined. This CDR3 is 13 amino acids long. V lost 2 bases and J lost 10, with 11 bases in between. Germline CDR1 and CDR2: MDHEN and SYDVKM. This chain's CDR3 is CASSLIDESELFF. In nucleotides, the CDR3 is TGTGCCAGCAGTTTAATTGACGAGTCGGAGCTGTTTTTT.

This chain uses TRBV13 with TRBJ2-7, with a tentative D call TRBD2 (5 bases). Deletions cut 5 bases from V and 3 bases from J, with 11 bases between. There are 13 residues in the CDR3. The germline V gene encodes CDR1 PRHDT and CDR2 FYEKMQ (reference sequence). The CDR3 region has the DNA TGTGCCAGCAGCATGACTAAGGGCTACGAGCAGTACTTC. This sequence encodes CASSMTKGYEQYF.

A few counts support this clonotype. The chain is built from TRBV4-1 and TRBJ2-7; 9 positions agree with TRBD1. CDR1 is MGHRA, CDR2 YSYEKL, per germline. The junction had 8 bases not matched to a gene; V was cut back by 2 bases and J by 6 bases. The CDR3 has 15 amino acids. In DNA form, the CDR3 reads TGCGCCAGCAGCCAACCGGGACAGGGATGGCTCGAGCAGTACTTC. Translating it yields CASSQPGQGWLEQYF.

CDR3 residues: CASSQDAPLLDTQYF. CDR3 DNA sequence: TGCGCCAGCAGCCAAGACGCCCCTCTGCTTGATACGCAGTATTTT. The chain links TRBV4-1 to TRBJ2-3; the D is unclear. This CDR3 is built from 15 residues. Trimming pared 0 bases from V and 6 bases from J, leaving 13 bases between. Germline-derived CDR1 and CDR2 are MGHRA and YSYEKL.

This sequence joins TRBV19 and TRBJ2-1; 9 bases align to TRBD1. Germline-derived CDR1 and CDR2 are LNHDA and SQIVND (reference sequence). V gave up 7 bases and J gave up 12 bases; unmatched junction bases: 10. The CDR3 runs 13 residues. The CDR3 loop is CASTGTGPPGQFF. CDR3 nucleotides: TGTGCCAGTACGGGGACAGGGCCACCTGGGCAGTTCTTC.

The J gene is TRBJ2-7, the V gene TRBV19; D gene uncertain. V lost 4 bases, J lost 1 base, and 14 bases lay in between. The CDR3 sequence is 15 residues long. CDR1 is LNHDA, CDR2 SQIVND, per germline (reference sequence). CDR3 region: CASSRYTDLSYEQYF. The CDR3 DNA reads as TGTGCCAGTAGTAGATACACAGATCTTTCCTACGAGCAGTACTTC.

The CDR3: CASSFFRGLAVDNEQFF. The CDR3 region has the DNA TGTGCCAGCAGTTTTTTCCGGGGACTAGCGGTCGACAATGAGCAGTTCTTC. The J gene is TRBJ2-1, the V gene TRBV13; TRBD2 matches 11 bases. This CDR3 is 17 amino acids long. Germline V CDR1 and CDR2: PRHDT, FYEKMQ (reference sequence). The V and J ends lost 6 bases and 5 bases, in that order; junction bases with no gene match: 12.

The chain has TRBV6-4 and TRBJ2-3; 7 nucleotides agree with TRBD2. From germline, CDR1 is MRHNA and CDR2 SNTAGT. This CDR3 comprises 15 residues. J was trimmed by 5 bases and V by 5 bases; bases with no gene match: 10. The CDR3 sequence: CASSLADGAQDTQYF. CDR3 coding DNA: TGTGCCAGCAGTCTAGCGGACGGGGCCCAAGATACGCAGTATTTT.

This rearrangement joins TRBV28 to TRBJ2-3; 7 nucleotides agree with TRBD2. This CDR3 has 16 amino acids. Germline V gene data show CDR1 as MDHEN and CDR2 as SYDVKM. V lost 2 bases to trimming and J lost 1 base; unmatched junction nucleotides: 6. Written as DNA, the CDR3 is TGTGCCAGCAGTTTAGACAGACGGGGGGGCACAGATACGCAGTATTTT. Translation: CASSLDRRGGTDTQYF.

The gene calls are TRBV2 and TRBJ2-7; 7 bases are a match to TRBD2. CDR3 length equals 11 residues. Germline V gene sequence: CDR1 SNHLY, CDR2 FYNNEI. V lost 8 bases, J lost 4 bases, and 2 bases stayed unmatched. The CDR3 sequence is CASERDYEQYF. The CDR3 DNA reads as TGTGCCAGCGAGCGGGATTACGAGCAGTACTTC. Combining the CDR3 with reference TRBV2 and TRBJ2-7 gives the whole variable domain EPEVTQTPSHQVTQMGQEVILRCVPISNHLYFYWYRQILGQKVEFLVSFYNNEISEKSEIFDDQFSVERPDGSNFTLKIRSTKLEDSAMYFCASERDYEQYFGPGTRLTVT.

This sequence joins TRBV12-3 or TRBV12-4 and TRBJ1-2; a weak D match, TRBD1 (5 bases). V lost 5 bases and J 8 bases, leaving 15 bases between the germline ends. This CDR3 has 13 amino acids. CDR3 DNA sequence: TGTGCCAGCAGTACCCAGGGTTCCGGGGGCTACACCTTC. Amino acids: CASSTQGSGGYTF.

The count of this clonotype is one. J is TRBJ2-5 and V is TRBV20-1, with unresolved D. The germline V gene has CDR1 DFQATT and CDR2 SNEGSKA (reference sequence). Trimming took 0 bases from V and 2 from J, leaving 13 bases between them. The CDR3 length is 15 residues. The CDR3 coding sequence is TGCAGTGCTAGAGATCCCCAGGTAGTTCAAGAGACCCAGTACTTC. As protein: CSARDPQVVQETQYF.

This chain connects TRBV14 to TRBJ2-7; D may match TRBD1 or TRBD2 (5 bases each). Trimming pared 5 bases from V and 5 bases from J, leaving 10 bases between. CDR1 and CDR2 (germline): SGHDN, FVKESK. There are 12 residues in the CDR3. CDR3 bases: TGTGCCAGCAGCGAGGGGCCCCACGAGCAGTACTTC. Translation gives CASSEGPHEQYF.

The chain employs TRBV27 and TRBJ1-2; D is uncertain. The germline CDR1 and CDR2 sequences are MNHEY and SMNVEV (reference sequence). Trimming stripped 3 bases from V and 4 bases from J, with 9 bases between. The CDR3 is 13 residues long. CDR3 nucleotides: TGTGCCAGCAGTTTCAACGAATTCTATGGCTACACCTTC. This translates into CASSFNEFYGYTF.

V and J are TRBV29-1 and TRBJ2-1; TRBD2 matches 9 bases. Trimming removed 4 bases from V and 1 base from J; junction bases left unmatched: 8. CDR3 length equals 16 residues. CDR1 and CDR2 from the germline V gene are SQVTM and ANQGSEA. The CDR3 region has the DNA TGCAGCGTTGTAATACTAGCGGGTGGGTCCTACAATGAGCAGTTCTTC. This encodes CSVVILAGGSYNEQFF.

The chain is built from TRBV29-1 and TRBJ2-2; D is ambiguous. This CDR3 is 14 amino acids long. The germline CDR1 and CDR2 sequences are SQVTM and ANQGSEA. V was trimmed by 0 bases and J by 1 base, leaving 6 bases between them. CDR3 residues: CSVEEGQNTGELFF. The CDR3 region has the DNA TGCAGCGTTGAAGAAGGCCAGAACACCGGGGAGCTGTTTTTT.

V usage is TRBV13 and J usage is TRBJ2-1; 12 bases map to TRBD2. CDR3 size: 18 residues. The junction had 12 bases not matched to a gene; V was cut back by 4 bases and J by 5 bases. CDR1 and CDR2 from the germline V gene are PRHDT and FYEKMQ (reference sequence). Here the CDR3 reads CASSSLEGGLAGNNEQFF. CDR3 DNA sequence: TGTGCCAGCAGCTCCCTCGAGGGTGGACTAGCGGGGAACAATGAGCAGTTCTTC.

The chain is built from TRBV20-1 and TRBJ2-5; D call uncertain. This CDR3 is built from 14 residues. V dropped 2 bases and J dropped 0 bases, with 10 bases sitting between them. From germline, CDR1 is DFQATT and CDR2 SNEGSKA (reference sequence). The CDR3 DNA reads TGCAGTGCTAGATACGCGAGCAACCAAGAGACCCAGTACTTC. This encodes CSARYASNQETQYF.

This chain uses TRBV14 with TRBJ2-7; 7 bases map to TRBD2. V was clipped by 4 bases and J by 6 bases; unmatched bases: 6. The CDR3 has 13 amino acids. Germline values: CDR1 SGHDN, CDR2 FVKESK. CDR3 in amino acids: CASSPTGGIEQYF. The CDR3 coding sequence is TGTGCCAGCAGCCCCACCGGGGGGATCGAGCAGTACTTC.

In this sample, this clonotype turned up once. The gene calls are TRBV19 and TRBJ1-1; D not resolved. The V and J ends lost 3 bases and 8 bases respectively, with 10 bases between them. CDR1 and CDR2 from the germline V gene are LNHDA and SQIVND (reference sequence). The CDR3 consists of 12 residues. The CDR3, as DNA: TGTGCCAGTAGTATTGGGCTGACGGAAGCTTTCTTT. It is translated as CASSIGLTEAFF.